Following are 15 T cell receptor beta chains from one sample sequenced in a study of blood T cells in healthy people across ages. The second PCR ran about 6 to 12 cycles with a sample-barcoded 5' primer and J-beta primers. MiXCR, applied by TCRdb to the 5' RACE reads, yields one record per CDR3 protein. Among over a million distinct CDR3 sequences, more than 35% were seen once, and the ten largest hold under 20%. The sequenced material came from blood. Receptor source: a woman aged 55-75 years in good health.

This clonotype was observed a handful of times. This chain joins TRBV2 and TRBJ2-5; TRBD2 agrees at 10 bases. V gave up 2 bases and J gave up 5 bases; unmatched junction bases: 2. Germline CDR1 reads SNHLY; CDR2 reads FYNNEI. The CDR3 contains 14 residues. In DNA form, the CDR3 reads TGTGCCAGCAGTGAACGTAGCGGGAGGGAGACCCAGTACTTC. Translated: CASSERSGRETQYF. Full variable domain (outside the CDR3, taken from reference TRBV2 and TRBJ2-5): EPEVTQTPSHQVTQMGQEVILRCVPISNHLYFYWYRQILGQKVEFLVSFYNNEISEKSEIFDDQFSVERPDGSNFTLKIRSTKLEDSAMYFCASSERSGRETQYFGPGTRLLVL.

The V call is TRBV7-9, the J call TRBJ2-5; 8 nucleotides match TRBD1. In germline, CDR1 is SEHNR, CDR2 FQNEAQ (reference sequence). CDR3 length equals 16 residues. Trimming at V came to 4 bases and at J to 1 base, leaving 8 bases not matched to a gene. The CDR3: CASSSPGQDLQETQYF. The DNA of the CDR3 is TGTGCCAGCAGCTCACCGGGACAGGACCTCCAAGAGACCCAGTACTTC. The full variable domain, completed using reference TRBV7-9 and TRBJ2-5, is DTGVSQNPRHKITKRGQNVTFRCDPISEHNRLYWYRQTLGQGPEFLTYFQNEAQLEKSRLLSDRFSAERPKGSFSTLEIQRTEQGDSAMYLCASSSPGQDLQETQYFGPGTRLLVL.

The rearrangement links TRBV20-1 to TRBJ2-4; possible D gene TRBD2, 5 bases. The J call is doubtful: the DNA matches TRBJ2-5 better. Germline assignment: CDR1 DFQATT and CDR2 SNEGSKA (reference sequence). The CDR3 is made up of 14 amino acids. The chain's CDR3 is CSASRMGVLETQYF. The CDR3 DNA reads TGCAGTGCTAGTAGGATGGGAGTTTTGGAGACCCAGTACTTC.

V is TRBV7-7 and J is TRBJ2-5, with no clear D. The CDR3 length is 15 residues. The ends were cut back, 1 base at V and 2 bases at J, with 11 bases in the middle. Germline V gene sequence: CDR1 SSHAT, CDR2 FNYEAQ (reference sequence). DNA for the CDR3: TGTGCCAGCAGCTTAGGGAGTGTCGGACAAGAGACCCAGTACTTC. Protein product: CASSLGSVGQETQYF.

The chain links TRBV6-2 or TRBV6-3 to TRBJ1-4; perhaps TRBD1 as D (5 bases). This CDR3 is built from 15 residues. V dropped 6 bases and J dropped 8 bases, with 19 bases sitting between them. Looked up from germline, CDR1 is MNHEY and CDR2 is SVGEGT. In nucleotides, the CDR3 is TGTGCCAGCAGGTCCCAGAGGCGGGGGGAAGAAAAACTGTTTTTT. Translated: CASRSQRRGEEKLFF.

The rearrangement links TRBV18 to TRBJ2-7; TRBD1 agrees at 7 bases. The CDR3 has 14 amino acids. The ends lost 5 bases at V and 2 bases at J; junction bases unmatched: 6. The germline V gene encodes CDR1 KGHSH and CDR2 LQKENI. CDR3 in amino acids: CASSGTVTPYEQYF. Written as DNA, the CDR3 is TGTGCCAGCTCAGGGACAGTGACCCCCTACGAGCAGTACTTC.

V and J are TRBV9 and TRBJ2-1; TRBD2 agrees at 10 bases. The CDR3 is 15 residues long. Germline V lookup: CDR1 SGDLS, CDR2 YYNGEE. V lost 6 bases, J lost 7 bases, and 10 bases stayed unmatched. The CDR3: CASNLNPSGRNEQFF. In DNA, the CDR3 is TGTGCCAGCAATCTAAACCCTAGCGGGAGAAATGAGCAGTTCTTC.

CDR3 residues: CASSDTAFSYEQYF. The CDR3 region has the DNA TGCGCCAGCAGTGACACCGCTTTCTCCTACGAGCAGTACTTC. The V and J genes are TRBV10-2 and TRBJ2-7; D is uncertain. Germline CDR1 reads WSHSY; CDR2 reads SAAADI. V shed 3 bases and J shed 0 bases, with 9 bases lying between them. The CDR3 has 14 amino acids.

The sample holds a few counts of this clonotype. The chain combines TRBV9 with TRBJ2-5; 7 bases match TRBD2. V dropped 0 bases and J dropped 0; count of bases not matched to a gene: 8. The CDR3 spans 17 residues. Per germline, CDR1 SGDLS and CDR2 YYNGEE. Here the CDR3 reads CASSVASSGTYQETQYF. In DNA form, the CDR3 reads TGTGCCAGCAGCGTAGCCTCTAGCGGAACGTACCAAGAGACCCAGTACTTC. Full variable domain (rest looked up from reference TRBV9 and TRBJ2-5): DSGVTQTPKHLITATGQRVTLRCSPRSGDLSVYWYQQSLDQGLQFLIQYYNGEERAKGNILERFSAQQFPDLHSELNLSSLELGDSALYFCASSVASSGTYQETQYFGPGTRLLVL.

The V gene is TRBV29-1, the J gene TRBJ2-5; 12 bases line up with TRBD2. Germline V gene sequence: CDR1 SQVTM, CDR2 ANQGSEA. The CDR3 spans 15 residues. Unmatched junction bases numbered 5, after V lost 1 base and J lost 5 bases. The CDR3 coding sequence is TGCAGCGTTGAAGGGTCTAGCGGGAGGGCGGAGACCCAGTACTTC. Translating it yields CSVEGSSGRAETQYF. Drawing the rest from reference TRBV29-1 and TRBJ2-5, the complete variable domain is SAVISQKPSRDICQRGTSLTIQCQVDSQVTMMFWYRQQPGQSLTLIATANQGSEATYESGFVIDKFPISRPNLTFSTLTVSNMSPEDSSIYLCSVEGSSGRAETQYFGPGTRLLVL.

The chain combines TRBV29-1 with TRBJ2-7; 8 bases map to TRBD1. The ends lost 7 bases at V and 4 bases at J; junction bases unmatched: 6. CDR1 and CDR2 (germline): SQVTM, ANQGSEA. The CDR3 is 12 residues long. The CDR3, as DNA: TGCAGCGCCGGGACAGGAGATTACGAGCAGTACTTC. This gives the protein CSAGTGDYEQYF.

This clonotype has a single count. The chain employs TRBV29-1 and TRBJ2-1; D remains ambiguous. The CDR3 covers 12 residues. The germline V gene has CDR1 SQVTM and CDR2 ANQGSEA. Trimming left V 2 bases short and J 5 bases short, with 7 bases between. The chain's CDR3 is CSVERSHNEQFF. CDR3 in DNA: TGCAGCGTTGAAAGGTCCCACAATGAGCAGTTCTTC.

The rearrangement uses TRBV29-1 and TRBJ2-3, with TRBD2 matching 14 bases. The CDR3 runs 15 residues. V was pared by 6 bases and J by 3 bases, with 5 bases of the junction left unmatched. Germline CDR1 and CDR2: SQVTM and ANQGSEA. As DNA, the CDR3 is TGCAGCGTGAGGGGGACTAGCGGGAGTACAGATACGCAGTATTTT. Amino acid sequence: CSVRGTSGSTDTQYF.

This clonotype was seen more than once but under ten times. CDR3: CVGGVTSYNEQFF. CDR3 in DNA: TGTGTGGGAGGGGTAACCTCCTACAATGAGCAGTTCTTC. The V call is TRBV2, the J call TRBJ2-1, with 7 bases matching TRBD2. The CDR3 covers 13 residues. Germline V CDR1 and CDR2: SNHLY, FYNNEI.

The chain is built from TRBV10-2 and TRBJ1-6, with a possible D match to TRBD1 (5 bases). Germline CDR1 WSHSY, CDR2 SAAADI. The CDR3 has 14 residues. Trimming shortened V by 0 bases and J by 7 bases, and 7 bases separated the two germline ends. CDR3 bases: TGCGCCAGCAGTGAGTCAGGGGCCAATTCACCCCTCCACTTT. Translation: CASSESGANSPLHF.